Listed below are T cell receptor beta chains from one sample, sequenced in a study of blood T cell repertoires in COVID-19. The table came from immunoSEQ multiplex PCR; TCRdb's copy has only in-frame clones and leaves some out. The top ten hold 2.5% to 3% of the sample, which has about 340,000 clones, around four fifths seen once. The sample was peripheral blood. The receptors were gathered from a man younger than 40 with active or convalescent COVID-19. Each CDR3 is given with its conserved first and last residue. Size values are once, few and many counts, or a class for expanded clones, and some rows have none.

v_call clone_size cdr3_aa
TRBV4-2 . CASSPPTGPSYEQYF
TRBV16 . CASSQSGRDGQPQHF
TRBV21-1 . CASSPLEVASRGGRDGELFF
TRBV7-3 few CASSLTGDRDGYTF
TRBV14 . CASSQVSFSGNTIYF
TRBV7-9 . CASSLGLGASTEAFF
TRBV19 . CASRDMSNQPQHF
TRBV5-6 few CASSWTGGAGGYEQYF
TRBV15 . CATSRDQDSLSSYEQYF
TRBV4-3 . CASSQTVTPWGGDGYTF
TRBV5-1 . CASSPDRGNQPQHF
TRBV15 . CATGRDVLPDTQYF
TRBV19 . CASSIVVGLGELFF
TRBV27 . CASREEGKLENTEAFF
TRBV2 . CASTPLFRDRKMSGNTIYF
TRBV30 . CAWTQGAYNEQFF
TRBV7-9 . CASRGSSYEQYF
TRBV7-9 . CASSLSGYEQYF
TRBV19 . CASNRDRGNSPLHF
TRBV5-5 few CASSLVSGGGNQPQHF
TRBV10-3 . CAIRLAELGFDEQFF
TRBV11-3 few CASSLYGTTDNEQFF
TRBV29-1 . CSVAGGRGTSSYEQYF
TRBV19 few CASSVPGQAPGAFF
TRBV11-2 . CASSLDQRAGAFF
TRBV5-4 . CASRSVAGGADTQYF
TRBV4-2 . CASSHEGQGGGNTIYF
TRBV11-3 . CASSLALAGGRNTGELFF
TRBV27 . CASRSVRRDPTEAFF
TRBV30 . CAWSGDRYQETQYF
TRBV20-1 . CSATRNNEQFF
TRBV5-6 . CASSLRGTEAFF
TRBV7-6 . CASSHGTGGESGPSEQYF
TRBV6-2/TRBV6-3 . CASSYSTVTDTQYF
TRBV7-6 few CASSFPDGLAGVGANVLTF
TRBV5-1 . CASGGNEQFF
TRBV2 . CASISGQGVYNEQFF
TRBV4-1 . CASSQERVRQPQHF
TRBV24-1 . CATSDSDRAAGYTF
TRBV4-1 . CASSQVVGNTIYF
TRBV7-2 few CASSGGKTQYF
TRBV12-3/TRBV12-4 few CASSPDNSPLHF